This TCR beta chain was retrieved from a study of T cells in Graves' hyperthyroidism and ophthalmopathy. Researchers took RNA transcripts and amplified the TCR beta CDR3 regions from them. First-round RT-PCR targeting the TCR CDR3 was performed with the HTBI primer set. TCRdb called the multiplex PCR reads again in MiXCR, with one record for every CDR3 protein. The table lists fewer than 650,000 distinct CDR3 sequences, approximately 14% of them singletons. This clonotype was counted at least ten times. Sample: blood. The receptor was isolated from a woman in her thirties or forties with Graves' ophthalmopathy.

The CDR3: CASSFNMIRGNQPQHF. In DNA form, the CDR3 reads TGTGCCAGCAGTTTTAACATGATTAGAGGCAATCAGCCCCAGCATTTT. The genes are TRBV12-3 or TRBV12-4 and TRBJ1-5; no definite D call. Trimming shortened V by 3 bases and J by 2 bases, and 14 bases separated the two germline ends. The CDR3 length is 16 residues.